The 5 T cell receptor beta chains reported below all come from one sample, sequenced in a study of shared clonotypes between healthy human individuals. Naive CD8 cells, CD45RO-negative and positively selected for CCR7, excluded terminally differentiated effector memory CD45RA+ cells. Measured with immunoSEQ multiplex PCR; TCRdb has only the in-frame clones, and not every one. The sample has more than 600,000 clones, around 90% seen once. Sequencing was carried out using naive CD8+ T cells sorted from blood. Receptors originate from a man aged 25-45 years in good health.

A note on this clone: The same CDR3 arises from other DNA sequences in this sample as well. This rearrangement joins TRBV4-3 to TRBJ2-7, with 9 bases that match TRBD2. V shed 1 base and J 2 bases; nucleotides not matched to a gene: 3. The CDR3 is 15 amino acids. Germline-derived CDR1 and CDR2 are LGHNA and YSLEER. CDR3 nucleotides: TGCGCCAGCAGCCAAGTATTAGCGGGAGCCTACGAGCAGTACTTC. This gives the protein CASSQVLAGAYEQYF.

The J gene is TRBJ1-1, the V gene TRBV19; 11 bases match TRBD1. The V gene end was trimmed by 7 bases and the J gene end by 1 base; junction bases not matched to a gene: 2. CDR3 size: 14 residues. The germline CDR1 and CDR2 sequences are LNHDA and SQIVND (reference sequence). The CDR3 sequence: CASMDRGRNTEAFF. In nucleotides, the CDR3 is TGTGCCAGTATGGACAGGGGGCGGAACACTGAAGCTTTCTTT.

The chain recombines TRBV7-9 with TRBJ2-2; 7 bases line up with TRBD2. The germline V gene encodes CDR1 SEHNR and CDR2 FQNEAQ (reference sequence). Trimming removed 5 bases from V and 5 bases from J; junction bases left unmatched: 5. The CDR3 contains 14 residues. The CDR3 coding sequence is TGTGCCAGCAGCCAATATAGCGGGACCGGGGAGCTGTTTTTT. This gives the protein CASSQYSGTGELFF.

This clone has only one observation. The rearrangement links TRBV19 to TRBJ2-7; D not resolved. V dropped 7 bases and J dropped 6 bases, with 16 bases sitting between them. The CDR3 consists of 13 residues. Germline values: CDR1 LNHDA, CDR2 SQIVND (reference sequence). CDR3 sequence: CASTHVTLVEQYF. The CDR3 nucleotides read TGTGCCAGTACACACGTGACCCTTGTCGAGCAGTACTTC.

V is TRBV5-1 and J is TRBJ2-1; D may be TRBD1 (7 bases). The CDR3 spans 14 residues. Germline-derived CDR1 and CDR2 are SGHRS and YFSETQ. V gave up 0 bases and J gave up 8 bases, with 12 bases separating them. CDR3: CASSLETGEDEQFF. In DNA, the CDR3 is TGCGCCAGCAGCTTGGAAACAGGGGAGGATGAGCAGTTCTTC.